The TCR beta chain under discussion was sequenced for a study of T cell therapy after organ transplantation (dated by TCRdb to between 2019 and 2020). Context from the whole study: Therapy products were autologous CMV-specific T cells expanded in vitro for about 2 weeks with a peptide pool of 30 HLA class I and II CMV epitopes. Patients were given up to 6 doses of T cells at 2-week intervals and were followed for 25 to 35 weeks after finishing therapy. Of the roughly 10 patients, eight were classified as clinical responders and two were classified as nonresponders. Patients received a median of 1.92 x 10^8 CMV-specific T cells across 2 to 6 intravenous infusions. Blood samples for the long-term post-therapy time point were taken 20 to 29 weeks after therapy ended. The study was a follow-up TRBV repertoire analysis of an open-label phase I trial of autologous CMV-specific adoptive T cell therapy in solid-organ transplant recipients. Long-term post-therapy samples were obtainable from only about 80% of the 10 patients. The full study reports these points: The small cohort prevented assessing confounders such as concurrent antirejection and antiviral medications. The small number of expansions detected in nonresponders may be due to reduced sample coverage caused by poor CD8+ T cell yield. Fold change in CD8 clonality after therapy was inversely correlated with pretherapy clonality, suggesting that less biased repertoires were more receptive to remodeling. Nonresponders showed marked pretherapy clonal expansions with minimal repertoire change after therapy. Both transferred clonotypes and endogenous clonotypes not detected in the therapy products appeared to be included in post-therapy reconstitution.

With respect to this clone: The specificity of this receptor is unknown. No base-level quality is on record; no much larger clone is a single base apart.

TRB CDR3 regions were amplified from genomic DNA with the immunoSEQ two-step, bias-controlled multiplex PCR assay. CDR3 libraries were sequenced on an Illumina NextSeq 500. The original pipeline was this. The immunoSEQ Analyzer platform was used for the initial alignment and bioinformatics, which included bias normalization against synthetic CDR3 analogs. Annotation of V, D and J genes followed the definitions in the IMGT database. Further TRBV analyses used VDJtools version 1.1.10 and the R package tcR version 2.2.1.11 with default settings. GLIPH analysis was performed with version 1.0 using default settings. Significant clonotype frequency changes were tested by 2-sided binomial test with Benjamini-Hochberg correction (alpha = 0.01) in CDR3 sequences with at least 5 reads. Held by TCRdb, this immuneACCESS table contains in-frame sequences only and omits some clones. Under half of the omission traces to an unresolved V gene where checked; the cause of the rest is unknown. V, J and clone size are those of that table, while D and trimming were read from the DNA. The sample data list 17,000 or so clones, and roughly 85% of these were observed just once. Around a third of the sample lies in the top ten.

The sample's time point label, decoded: 20-29 weeks after completion of therapy. The patients had received solid-organ transplants and had cytomegalovirus that was drug-resistant/recurrent. Roughly 10 trial participants were chosen for repertoire analysis on the basis of the availability of post-therapy peripheral blood mononuclear cells. Viable CD3+CD8+CD4- lymphocytes were sorted from PBMCs on a BD FACSAria III. The Qiagen DNeasy Kit was used to extract genomic DNA from sorted cells. The V end loses 0 bases and the J end loses 5 bases, and a stretch of 16 bases separates them. CDR1 and CDR2 were assigned from the germline V gene as MGHRA and YSYEKL. From its cysteine to its phenylalanine, the CDR3 spans 16 amino acids. Left in the record is the CDR3 DNA by itself, 48 bases read in frame from the first base.

The source was CD8+ T cells from blood, collected after autologous CMV-specific T cell therapy. The rearranged chain carries TRBV4-1 and TRBJ1-1, and the D gene may be TRBD1, 5 bases matching. This TCR was recovered from a human patient who had received a solid organ transplant and had CMV disease. Some T cells may have been brought in with the graft after a transplant. In nucleotide form, the sequence is TGCGCCAGCAGCCAAGATAGAAAAAGGGGACTTACTGAAGCTTTCTTT. It is translated as CASSQDRKRGLTEAFF.